This T cell receptor (beta chain) was retrieved from a study of cytomegalovirus exposure and HLA in healthy donors. As for the study in general: It was reported in a later analysis that the 120 or so validation repertoires used the same platform as the 550 to 800 first-cohort repertoires.

Study outcomes and limitations: High sensitivity and specificity were reportedly achieved when the classifier diagnosed cytomegalovirus status. In vitro, a few CMV-associated chains proved specific for CMV antigens. Researchers counted around 170 TCR beta chains as cytomegalovirus-associated.

Germline CDR1 SNHLY, CDR2 FYNNEI. V lost 8 bases to trimming and J lost 1 base; unmatched junction nucleotides: 8. This CDR3 spans 15 amino acids. Assay used: immunoSEQ multiplex PCR; TCRdb lists only in-frame clones, some missing. The sample lists roughly 150,000 clones; about 95% were seen once. As regards this clone: Its antigen is not identified.

This sequence originates from a man aged 18 to 35 in good health and CMV-seropositive. This sequence joins TRBV2 and TRBJ1-3; 7 nucleotides line up with TRBD1. Material for sequencing was PBMCs. CDR3 DNA sequence: TGTGCCAGCTTCACAGGGGTCACGTCTGGAAACACCATATATTTT. Its translation is CASFTGVTSGNTIYF. Variable domain in full (rest from reference TRBV2 and TRBJ1-3): EPEVTQTPSHQVTQMGQEVILRCVPISNHLYFYWYRQILGQKVEFLVSFYNNEISEKSEIFDDQFSVERPDGSNFTLKIRSTKLEDSAMYFCASFTGVTSGNTIYFGEGSWLTVV.